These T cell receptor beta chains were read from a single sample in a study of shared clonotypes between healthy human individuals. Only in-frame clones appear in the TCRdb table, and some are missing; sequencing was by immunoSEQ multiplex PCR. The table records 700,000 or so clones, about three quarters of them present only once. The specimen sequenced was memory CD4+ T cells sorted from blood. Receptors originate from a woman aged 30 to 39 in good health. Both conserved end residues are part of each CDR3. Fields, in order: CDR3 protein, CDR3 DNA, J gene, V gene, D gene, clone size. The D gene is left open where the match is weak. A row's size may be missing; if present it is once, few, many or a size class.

CDR3aa: CASSLPRAGTGPGVVNTEAFF
CDR3nt: TGTGCCAGCAGTTTGCCACGCGCGGGGACAGGGCCCGGGGTCGTGAACACTGAAGCTTTCTTT
j_gene: TRBJ1-1
v_gene: TRBV28
d_gene: TRBD1
abundance: -

CDR3aa: CASSPRDGNTEAFF
CDR3nt: TGTGCCAGCAGTCCCCGGGACGGGAACACTGAAGCTTTCTTT
j_gene: TRBJ1-1
v_gene: TRBV5-6
d_gene: -
abundance: -

CDR3aa: CAISEFGGAGTVSGNTIYF
CDR3nt: TGTGCCATCAGTGAGTTCGGCGGGGCAGGAACGGTCTCTGGAAACACCATATATTTT
j_gene: TRBJ1-3
v_gene: TRBV10-3
d_gene: -
abundance: -

CDR3aa: CASSYSSGRSRSGELFF
CDR3nt: TGCGCCAGCAGCTATTCTAGCGGGAGGTCGAGGTCCGGGGAGCTGTTTTTT
j_gene: TRBJ2-2
v_gene: TRBV5-1
d_gene: TRBD2
abundance: -

CDR3aa: CASSPRGTDTQYF
CDR3nt: TGTGCCAGCAGCCCCAGAGGGACAGATACGCAGTATTTT
j_gene: TRBJ2-3
v_gene: TRBV7-8
d_gene: -
abundance: few

CDR3aa: CASSLTGELFF
CDR3nt: TGTGCCAGCAGCCTGACCGGGGAGCTGTTTTTT
j_gene: TRBJ2-2
v_gene: TRBV7-6
d_gene: -
abundance: -

CDR3aa: CASSLRLAGYEQYF
CDR3nt: TGCGCCAGCAGCCTTCGACTAGCGGGGTACGAGCAGTACTTC
j_gene: TRBJ2-7
v_gene: TRBV4-1
d_gene: TRBD2
abundance: few

CDR3aa: CASSRGLAEGTQYF
CDR3nt: TGTGCCAGCAGTCGCGGACTAGCGGAGGGAACGCAGTATTTT
j_gene: TRBJ2-3
v_gene: TRBV28
d_gene: TRBD2
abundance: -

CDR3aa: CASSMKLAALQGDTQYF
CDR3nt: TGTGCCAGTAGTATGAAACTAGCGGCGCTCCAGGGGGATACGCAGTATTTT
j_gene: TRBJ2-3
v_gene: TRBV19
d_gene: TRBD2
abundance: -

CDR3aa: CASGEAGGDNEQFF
CDR3nt: TGTGCCAGCGGAGAGGCGGGAGGGGACAATGAGCAGTTCTTC
j_gene: TRBJ2-1
v_gene: TRBV6-6
d_gene: TRBD2
abundance: -

CDR3aa: CALQGNTEAFF
CDR3nt: TGTGCCCTACAGGGGAACACTGAAGCTTTCTTT
j_gene: TRBJ1-1
v_gene: TRBV30
d_gene: -
abundance: few